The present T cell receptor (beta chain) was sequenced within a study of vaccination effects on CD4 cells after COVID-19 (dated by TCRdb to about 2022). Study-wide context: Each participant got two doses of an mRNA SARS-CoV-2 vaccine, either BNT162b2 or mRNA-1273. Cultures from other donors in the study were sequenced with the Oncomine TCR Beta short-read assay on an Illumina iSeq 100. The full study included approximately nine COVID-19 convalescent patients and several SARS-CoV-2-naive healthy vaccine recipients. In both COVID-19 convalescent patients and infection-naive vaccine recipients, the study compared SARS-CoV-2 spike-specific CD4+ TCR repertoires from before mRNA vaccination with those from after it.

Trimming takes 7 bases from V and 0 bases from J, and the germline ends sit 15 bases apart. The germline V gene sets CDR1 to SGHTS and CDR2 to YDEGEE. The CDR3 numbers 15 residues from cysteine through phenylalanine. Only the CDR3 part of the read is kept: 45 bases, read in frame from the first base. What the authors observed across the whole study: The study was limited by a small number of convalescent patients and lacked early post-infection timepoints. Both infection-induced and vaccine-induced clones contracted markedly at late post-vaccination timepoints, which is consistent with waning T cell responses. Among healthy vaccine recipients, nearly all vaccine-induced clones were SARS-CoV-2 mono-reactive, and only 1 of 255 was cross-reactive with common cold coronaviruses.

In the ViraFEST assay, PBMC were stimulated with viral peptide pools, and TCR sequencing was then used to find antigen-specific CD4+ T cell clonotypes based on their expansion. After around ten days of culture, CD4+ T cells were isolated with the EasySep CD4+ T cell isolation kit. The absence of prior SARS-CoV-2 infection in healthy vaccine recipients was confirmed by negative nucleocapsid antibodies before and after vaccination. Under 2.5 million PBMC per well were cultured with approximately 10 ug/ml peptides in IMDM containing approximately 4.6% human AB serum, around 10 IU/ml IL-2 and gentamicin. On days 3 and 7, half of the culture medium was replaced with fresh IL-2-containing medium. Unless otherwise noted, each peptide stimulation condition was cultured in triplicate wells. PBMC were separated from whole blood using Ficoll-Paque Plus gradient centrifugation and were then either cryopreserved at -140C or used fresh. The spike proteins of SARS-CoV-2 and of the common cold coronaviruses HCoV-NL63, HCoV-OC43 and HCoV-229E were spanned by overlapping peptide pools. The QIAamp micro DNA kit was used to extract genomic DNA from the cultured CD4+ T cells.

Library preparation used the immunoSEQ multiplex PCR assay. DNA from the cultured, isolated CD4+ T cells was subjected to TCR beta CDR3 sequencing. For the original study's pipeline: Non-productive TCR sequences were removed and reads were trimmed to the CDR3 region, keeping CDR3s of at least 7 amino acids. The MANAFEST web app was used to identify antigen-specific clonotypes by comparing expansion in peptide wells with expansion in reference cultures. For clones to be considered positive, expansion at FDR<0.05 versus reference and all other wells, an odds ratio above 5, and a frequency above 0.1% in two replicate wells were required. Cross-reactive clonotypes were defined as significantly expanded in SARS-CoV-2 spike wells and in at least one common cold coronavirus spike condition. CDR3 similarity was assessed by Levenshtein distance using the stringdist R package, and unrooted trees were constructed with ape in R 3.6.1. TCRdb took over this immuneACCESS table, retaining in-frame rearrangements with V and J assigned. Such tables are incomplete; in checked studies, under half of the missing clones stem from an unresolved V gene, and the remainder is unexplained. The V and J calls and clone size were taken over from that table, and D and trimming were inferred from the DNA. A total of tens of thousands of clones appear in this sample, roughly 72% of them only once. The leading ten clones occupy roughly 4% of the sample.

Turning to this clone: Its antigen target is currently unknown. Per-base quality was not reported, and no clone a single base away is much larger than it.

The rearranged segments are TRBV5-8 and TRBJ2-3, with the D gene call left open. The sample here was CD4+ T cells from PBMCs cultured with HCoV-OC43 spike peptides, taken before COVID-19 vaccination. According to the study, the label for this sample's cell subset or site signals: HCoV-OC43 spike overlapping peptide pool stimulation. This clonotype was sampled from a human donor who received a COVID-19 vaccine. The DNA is TGTGCCAGCCCCCTCCGGAGACCGAGCACAGATACGCAGTATTTT. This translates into CASPLRRPSTDTQYF.